The 13 T cell receptor beta chains reported below all come from one sample, sequenced in a study of cytomegalovirus exposure and HLA in healthy donors (dated by TCRdb to 2017 to 2019). Libraries were constructed by the immunoSEQ multiplex PCR assay. The multiplex PCR relied on a mix of 60 forward primers for TCR Vbeta segments and 13 reverse primers for TCR Jbeta segments. Drawn from immuneACCESS, this table holds only the in-frame rearrangements with V and J called that TCRdb kept. Clones are partly lost; checked studies trace under half to an unresolved V gene and leave the rest unexplained. Counted in this sample were roughly 100,000 clones; roughly two thirds of them appeared once. The ten largest clones add up to 2.8% of the sample. The material sequenced was PBMCs. Receptor source: a female donor in good health and CMV-seronegative.

V usage is TRBV6-6 and J usage is TRBJ2-7, with TRBD2 as a possible D gene (5 bases). The V end was cut by 7 bases, the J end by 3 bases, with 16 bases between. Germline CDR1 MNHNY, CDR2 SVGAGI (reference sequence). The CDR3 totals 14 residues. CDR3 bases: TGTGCCAGCAATCAGGCTTATGGAGGCTACGAGCAGTACTTC. Protein: CASNQAYGGYEQYF.

This chain links TRBV2 with TRBJ2-2; 8 nucleotides match TRBD2. V lost 7 bases, J lost 4 bases, and 5 bases stayed unmatched. The CDR3 runs 14 residues. CDR1 is SNHLY, CDR2 FYNNEI, per germline. CDR3 residues: CASNQAGVTGELFF. The CDR3 DNA is TGTGCCAGCAACCAAGCGGGAGTCACCGGGGAGCTGTTTTTT.

The chain is built from TRBV4-3 and TRBJ1-2, with 7 bases fitting TRBD1. Germline V gene lookup returns CDR1 LGHNA and CDR2 YSLEER. The CDR3 has 13 residues. V shed 4 bases and J 5 bases; nucleotides not matched to a gene: 4. The CDR3 DNA reads TGCGCCAGCAGCCCAGGGGGACAGTATGGCTACACCTTC. Amino acid sequence: CASSPGGQYGYTF.

The J gene is TRBJ2-7, the V gene TRBV30; a weak D match, TRBD1 (5 bases). The CDR3 is 13 residues long. Germline-derived CDR1 and CDR2 are GTSNPN and SVGIG (reference sequence). V dropped 1 base and J dropped 3 bases, with 10 bases sitting between them. The CDR3 DNA sequence: TGTGCCTGGAGTGGGACATCTTTCTACGAGCAGTACTTC. It yields the protein CAWSGTSFYEQYF.

This clone has just a few counts. This chain connects TRBV6-4 to TRBJ1-5, with 8 positions matching TRBD1. J gave up 0 bases and V 2 bases, and 6 bases lay outside the gene matches. Germline V gene lookup returns CDR1 MRHNA and CDR2 SNTAGT. The CDR3 is made up of 17 amino acids. CDR3 sequence (DNA): TGTGCCAGCAGTGACGTTTATGACAGGGGTAGCAATCAGCCCCAGCATTTT. Its translation: CASSDVYDRGSNQPQHF.

This rearrangement joins TRBV14 to TRBJ2-7; TRBD2 agrees at 8 bases. Germline values: CDR1 SGHDN, CDR2 FVKESK. The V gene end was trimmed by 6 bases and the J gene end by 3 bases; junction bases not matched to a gene: 4. CDR3 length: 13 amino acids. In DNA, the CDR3 is TGTGCCAGCAGATTAGCGGGGAGCTACGAGCAGTACTTC. Its translation: CASRLAGSYEQYF.

The chain has TRBV5-4 and TRBJ2-2; 7 nucleotides line up with TRBD2. The junction had 8 bases not matched to a gene; V was cut back by 7 bases and J by 2 bases. Germline CDR1 and CDR2: SGHNT and YYREEE (reference sequence). The CDR3 contains 15 residues. In DNA, the CDR3 is TGTGCCAGCGAAGCGGGACTCGGTAACACCGGGGAGCTGTTTTTT. It codes for CASEAGLGNTGELFF.

This chain connects TRBV7-3 to TRBJ2-1; 7 bases are a match to TRBD2. The germline gives CDR1 SGHTA, CDR2 FQGTGA. The CDR3 covers 16 residues. V lost 1 base, J lost 4 bases, and 7 bases stayed unmatched. DNA of the CDR3: TGTGCCAGCAGCTTAAGGGGACTACCAGGGTACAATGAGCAGTTCTTC. This sequence encodes CASSLRGLPGYNEQFF.

CDR3 residues: CASSRGLGPGNQPQHF. CDR3 in DNA: TGTGCCAGCAGTCGCGGTTTGGGGCCGGGCAATCAGCCCCAGCATTTT. J is TRBJ1-5 and V is TRBV28; perhaps TRBD1 as D (5 bases). Germline V gene lookup returns CDR1 MDHEN and CDR2 SYDVKM. V gave up 5 bases and J gave up 2 bases, with 16 bases separating them. CDR3 length: 16 amino acids.

There are a few counts of this clone. The chain is built from TRBV5-5 and TRBJ2-1; D is perhaps TRBD2 (6 bases). The germline CDR1 and CDR2 sequences are SGHKS and YYEKEE (reference sequence). The CDR3 extends over 14 amino acids. Trimming pared 4 bases from V and 5 bases from J, leaving 13 bases between. Here the CDR3 reads CASSQGLADNEQFF. CDR3 sequence (DNA): TGTGCCAGCAGCCAGGGACTCGCCGACAATGAGCAGTTCTTC.

This clone showed up just once. The CDR3 sequence is CASSVGVLNEQFF. In DNA form, the CDR3 reads TGCGCCAGCAGCGTAGGAGTATTAAATGAGCAGTTCTTC. The rearrangement uses TRBV5-1 and TRBJ2-1; no definite D call. Germline V gene lookup returns CDR1 SGHRS and CDR2 YFSETQ. The V gene lost 4 bases and the J gene lost 7 bases, with 12 bases spanning the gap. The CDR3 runs to 13 residues.

V and J are TRBV25-1 and TRBJ1-4, with a possible D match to TRBD1 (6 bases). Trimming cost V 8 bases and J 8 bases, with 18 bases left between them. The germline CDR1 and CDR2 sequences are MGHDK and SYGVNS. This CDR3 is 14 amino acids long. The CDR3 sequence: CASGPTGIFEKLFF. The CDR3 DNA is TGTGCCAGCGGGCCCACAGGGATTTTCGAAAAACTGTTTTTT.

The chain links TRBV15 to TRBJ2-2; 9 bases match TRBD2. Germline V gene data show CDR1 as LNHNV and CDR2 as YYDKDF (reference sequence). The CDR3 spans 14 residues. Unmatched junction bases numbered 3, after V lost 5 bases and J lost 5 bases. The CDR3 spells CATSVGLATGELFF. Here the CDR3 DNA reads TGTGCCACCAGCGTGGGACTAGCTACCGGGGAGCTGTTTTTT.